The 15 T cell receptor beta chains presented below share a single source sample, sequenced in a study of long-term antiretroviral therapy in people with HIV. Sequencing used immunoSEQ v3.0 at survey level. Profiled with immunoSEQ multiplex PCR; TCRdb holds only in-frame clones, not every one. The sample has roughly 20,000 clones, about four fifths seen once; the top ten hold 6.5% to 7.5%. The sample was unsorted PBMCs, taken 1.5 years after starting antiretroviral therapy. The receptors shown here come from a man aged 30-40 years with HIV.

This clone occurred a few times. The chain links TRBV19 to TRBJ1-2; TRBD1 agrees at 8 bases. The CDR3 sequence is 14 residues long. Germline-derived CDR1 and CDR2 are LNHDA and SQIVND (reference sequence). The trim removed 3 bases at V and 3 bases at J, leaving 3 bases unmatched. CDR3 bases: TGTGCCAGTAGTATGCAGGGGGCATACTATGGCTACACCTTC. Protein: CASSMQGAYYGYTF.

The CDR3 nucleotides read TGTGCCAGCAGCCCCGATGTCTTTATTGGAAACACCATATATTTT. Its translation: CASSPDVFIGNTIYF. The chain employs TRBV14 and TRBJ1-3; D ambiguous. The CDR3 totals 15 residues. CDR1 is SGHDN and CDR2 is FVKESK in the germline V gene. V lost 4 bases, J lost 3 bases, and 13 bases lay in between.

This clone was observed a handful of times. V is TRBV6-4 and J is TRBJ2-2; TRBD1 is a possible D gene (5 bases). CDR3 length: 12 amino acids. Trimming took 8 bases from V and 6 from J, leaving 10 bases between them. CDR1 MRHNA and CDR2 SNTAGT come from the germline V gene. The CDR3 reads CASGHRAGELFF. CDR3 DNA sequence: TGTGCCAGCGGACATCGGGCCGGGGAGCTGTTTTTT.

The genes are TRBV11-1 and TRBJ2-7, with a weak D call TRBD2 (6 bases). This CDR3 has 15 residues. The germline V and J ends were trimmed by 4 bases and 0 bases, with 13 bases remaining between them. Germline CDR1 is SGHAT and CDR2 is FQDESV (reference sequence). The CDR3 nucleotides are TGTGCCAGCAGCTCAGGGACTCACTTCTCCTACGAGCAGTACTTC. Translating it yields CASSSGTHFSYEQYF.

The chain joins TRBV19 to TRBJ2-2; 9 nucleotides agree with TRBD2. The CDR3 totals 16 residues. J lost 0 bases, V lost 3 bases, and 2 bases had no gene match. Germline CDR1 and CDR2: LNHDA and SQIVND (reference sequence). The CDR3 here is CASSILAGPNTGELFF. DNA for the CDR3: TGTGCCAGTAGTATTCTAGCGGGACCGAACACCGGGGAGCTGTTTTTT.

This clone was seen only once. The rearrangement joins TRBV7-2 to TRBJ2-2, with unresolved D. The CDR3 loop spans 14 amino acids. Germline V CDR1 and CDR2: SGHTA, FQGNSA. V lost 3 bases, J lost 6 bases, and 11 bases lay in between. CDR3 nucleotide sequence: TGTGCCAGCAGCTTCTCCCAAGCTGCCGGGGAGCTGTTTTTT. Translating it yields CASSFSQAAGELFF.

The chain uses TRBV11-2 and TRBJ2-1; D may be TRBD2 (5 bases). CDR1 is SGHAT and CDR2 is FQNNGV in the germline V gene. Trimming removed 5 bases from V and 12 bases from J, with 23 bases in between. The CDR3 is 15 residues long. Here the CDR3 reads CASSEPGLERHWQFF. CDR3 bases: TGTGCCAGCAGCGAACCGGGCTTAGAGCGGCATTGGCAGTTCTTC.

This clone was seen only a few times. The rearrangement links TRBV27 to TRBJ2-7, with 9 positions matching TRBD1. Germline assignment: CDR1 MNHEY and CDR2 SMNVEV (reference sequence). Losses at the gene ends were 7 bases for V and 1 base for J; bases not matched to a gene: 5. The CDR3 extends over 14 amino acids. In DNA, the CDR3 is TGTGCCAGCATGCCGGGACAGGGTTCCTACGAGCAGTACTTC. Its protein product is CASMPGQGSYEQYF.

V gene TRBV5-1 combines with J gene TRBJ2-5, with a possible D match to TRBD2 (6 bases). The CDR3 is 15 residues long. V was trimmed by 3 bases and J by 0 bases, leaving 12 bases between them. Germline V gene sequence: CDR1 SGHRS, CDR2 YFSETQ. CDR3 protein: CASSSTRTNQETQYF. CDR3 sequence (DNA): TGCGCCAGCAGCTCGACTCGGACTAACCAAGAGACCCAGTACTTC.

V and J are TRBV6-1 and TRBJ2-7, with 9 positions matching TRBD1. Germline values: CDR1 MNHNS, CDR2 SASEGT. Trimming took 4 bases from V and 4 from J; bases not matched to a gene: 5. The CDR3 contains 14 residues. CDR3 DNA: TGTGCCAGCAGTGTAGGGACAGGGATTTACGAGCAGTACTTC. Translated, it gives CASSVGTGIYEQYF.

The sample holds one count of this clone. The V and J genes are TRBV7-8 and TRBJ1-4, with D possibly matching TRBD1 (5 bases). The CDR3 extends over 17 amino acids. V was cut by 1 base and J by 7 bases, with 19 bases left in between. Germline V gene data show CDR1 as SGHVS and CDR2 as FQNEAQ. The CDR3 region is CASSLGGSGRRSEKLFF. In DNA form, the CDR3 reads TGTGCCAGCAGCTTAGGCGGCTCAGGGAGACGGAGTGAAAAACTGTTTTTT.

This sequence joins TRBV9 and TRBJ2-5; D could derive from TRBD1 or TRBD2 (6 bases each). CDR3 length: 16 amino acids. V lost 4 bases and J 4 bases, leaving 20 bases between the germline ends. Germline lookup yields CDR1 SGDLS and CDR2 YYNGEE. CDR3 in DNA: TGTGCCAGCAGCCCGGGGGCTGGACCGAAGGGAGAGACCCAGTACTTC. This translates into CASSPGAGPKGETQYF.

This chain links TRBV5-6 with TRBJ2-3; D perhaps matches TRBD2 (5 bases). The CDR3 runs 13 residues. The ends were cut back, 4 bases at V and 5 bases at J, with 11 bases in the middle. The germline gives CDR1 SGHDT, CDR2 YYEEEE. The CDR3 nucleotides are TGTGCCAGCAGCCTTCCCCGGGGAGATACGCAGTATTTT. Protein sequence: CASSLPRGDTQYF.

This chain links TRBV18 with TRBJ1-1; D is undetermined. V was pared by 3 bases and J by 0 bases, with 14 bases between. Germline CDR1 is KGHSH and CDR2 is LQKENI. The CDR3 runs 16 residues. In DNA, the CDR3 is TGTGCCAGCTCACCGCCAAGTAGCCACATGAACACTGAAGCTTTCTTT. Its translation is CASSPPSSHMNTEAFF.

The chain uses TRBV6-5 and TRBJ1-2; the match to TRBD1 covers 10 bases. Germline CDR1 and CDR2: MNHEY and SVGAGI. The CDR3 covers 16 residues. With 2 bases clipped from V and 1 base from J, the junction kept 4 bases outside the gene matches. The CDR3 bases are TGTGCCAGCAGTTACGTTAGGACAGGGGGTAACTATGGCTACACCTTC. The encoded protein is CASSYVRTGGNYGYTF.